The subject of this entry is one TCR beta chain. Original handling: Nucleated cell counts were estimated from reference gene primer amplification. The method was immunoSEQ multiplex PCR; TCRdb's version includes in-frame clones alone and lacks a portion of them. Clonal size and the V and J genes are those of that table, whereas D and trimming came from the DNA. The data contain 150,000 or so clones, 80% to 90% of them singletons. The sample comes from a study of blood T cell repertoires in COVID-19. Whole-study context: Whether acute or convalescent, the COVID-19 samples came from the United States, Italy and Spain. T cells, B-cell-depleted T cells, or PBMCs supplied cDNA or gDNA.

V lost 1 base, J lost 5 bases, and 1 base stayed unmatched. The CDR3 length is 13 residues. Germline lookup yields CDR1 SQVTM and CDR2 ANQGSEA. During active infection, Seattle patients enrolled and were then monitored through disease. The source material was peripheral blood. The clonotype was recovered from a man between 18 and 35 years old with COVID-19, enrolled during active disease. The V and J genes are TRBV29-1 and TRBJ2-1; 8 bases fit TRBD2. DNA of the CDR3: TGCAGCGTTGAAGGACTAGCGAACAATGAGCAGTTCTTC. Translated, it gives CSVEGLANNEQFF.